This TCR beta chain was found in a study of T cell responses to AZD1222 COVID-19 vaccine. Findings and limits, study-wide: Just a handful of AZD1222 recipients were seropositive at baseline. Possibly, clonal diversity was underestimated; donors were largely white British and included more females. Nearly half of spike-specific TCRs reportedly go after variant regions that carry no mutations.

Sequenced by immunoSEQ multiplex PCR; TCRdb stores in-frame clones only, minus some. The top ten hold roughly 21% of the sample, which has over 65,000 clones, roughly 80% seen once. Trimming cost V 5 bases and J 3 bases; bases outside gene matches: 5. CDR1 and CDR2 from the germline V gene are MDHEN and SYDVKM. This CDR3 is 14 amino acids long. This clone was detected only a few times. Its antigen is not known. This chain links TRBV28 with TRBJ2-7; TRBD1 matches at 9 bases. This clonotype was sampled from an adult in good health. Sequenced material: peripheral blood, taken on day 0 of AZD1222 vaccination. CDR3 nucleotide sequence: TGTGCCAGCAGTAACAACAGGGGGCACTACGAGCAGTACTTC. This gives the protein CASSNNRGHYEQYF.